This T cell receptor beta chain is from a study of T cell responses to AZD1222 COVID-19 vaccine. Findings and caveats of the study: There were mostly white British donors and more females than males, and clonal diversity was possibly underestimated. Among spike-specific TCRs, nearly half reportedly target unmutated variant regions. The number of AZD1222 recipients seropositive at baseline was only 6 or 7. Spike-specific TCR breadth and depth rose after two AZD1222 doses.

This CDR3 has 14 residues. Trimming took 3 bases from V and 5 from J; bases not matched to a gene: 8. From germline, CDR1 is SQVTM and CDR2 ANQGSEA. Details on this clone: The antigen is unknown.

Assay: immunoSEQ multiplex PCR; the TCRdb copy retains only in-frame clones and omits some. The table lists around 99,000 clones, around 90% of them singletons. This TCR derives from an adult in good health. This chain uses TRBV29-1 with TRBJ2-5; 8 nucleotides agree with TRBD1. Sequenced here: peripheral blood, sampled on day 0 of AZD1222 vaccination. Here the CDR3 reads CSVDLSGGAETQYF. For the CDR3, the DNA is TGCAGCGTTGATTTGTCAGGGGGCGCGGAGACCCAGTACTTC.